This T cell receptor beta chain was sequenced for a study of T cells in Graves' hyperthyroidism and ophthalmopathy. General study points: Blood samples included most of the expanded thyroid clonotypes exceeding 0.001.

Concerning this clonotype itself: The antigen remains undetermined.

RNA transcripts provided the source from which TCR beta CDR3 regions were amplified. First-round RT-PCR of the TCR CDR3 relied on the HTBI primer set. TCRdb itself ran the multiplex PCR reads through MiXCR, one entry per CDR3 protein. In the table there are some 690,000 distinct CDR3 sequences, 15% to 20% of which are singletons. The sample consisted of blood. The clonotype comes from a man aged 45 to 65 with Graves' hyperthyroidism.

CDR3 bases: TGTGCCAGCAGTTTATCCGACGGTGCCCAATACGAGCAGTACTTC. Protein sequence: CASSLSDGAQYEQYF. V and J are TRBV6-2 or TRBV6-3 and TRBJ2-7; D uncertain. The CDR3 sequence is 15 residues long. With 4 bases removed from V and 4 bases from J, the gap between germline ends came to 17 bases. CDR1 is MNHEY, CDR2 SVGEGT, per germline.